These 32 T cell receptor beta chains share one sample of origin, sequenced in a study of post-analysis software for immune sequencing data. General study points: In patients, about five TRBV segments were more frequent than in controls, with TRBV5-6, TRBV5-1 and TRBV20-1 among them.

TCR beta libraries were prepared from cDNA with unique molecular identifiers. Using its own MiXCR run on the PCR reads, TCRdb lists one record per CDR3 protein. The sample contains 450,000 or so distinct CDR3 sequences, roughly 46% of which appear only once. Their target antigens are unknown. The sequencing sample was made of blood. The receptors originated from a girl aged 5 to 17 with multiple sclerosis.

A remark on this clonotype: Germline is not matched at one junction end, which may reflect a read error. The rearrangement uses TRBV11-2 and TRBJ2-5; 9 bases agree with TRBD2. Germline lookup yields CDR1 SGHAT and CDR2 FQNNGV. This CDR3 is built from 17 residues. This CDR3 reads CAISLVGGIAGAETQYF. CDR3 sequence (DNA): TGTGCCATCAGCTTAGTGGGTGGAATAGCGGGAGCGGAGACCCAGTACTTC.

This clonotype showed up just a few times. The V gene is TRBV5-1, the J gene TRBJ1-1; 9 bases fit TRBD1. Trimming cost V 0 bases and J 6 bases; bases outside gene matches: 3. The CDR3 loop spans 14 amino acids. Germline V gives CDR1 SGHRS, CDR2 YFSETQ. Written as DNA, the CDR3 is TGCGCCAGCAGCTTGGTACAGGGGGCATCTGAAGCTTTCTTT. Encoded protein: CASSLVQGASEAFF.

This clonotype was counted between two and nine times. This chain uses TRBV28 with TRBJ2-7; 9 bases match TRBD1. Germline CDR1 MDHEN, CDR2 SYDVKM. V was clipped by 6 bases and J by 5 bases; unmatched bases: 11. The CDR3 spans 15 residues. DNA of the CDR3: TGTGCCAGCAGAGCACCGACAGGGGGATACCACGAGCAGTACTTC. Translated, it gives CASRAPTGGYHEQYF.

This chain uses TRBV29-1 with TRBJ1-3; 7 bases agree with TRBD1. Germline V gene sequence: CDR1 SQVTM, CDR2 ANQGSEA. This CDR3 comprises 12 residues. Trimming removed 6 bases from V and 3 bases from J; junction bases left unmatched: 2. The chain's CDR3 is CSVRQGGNTIYF. The CDR3 nucleotides read TGCAGCGTCAGACAGGGTGGAAACACCATATATTTT.

The chain combines TRBV20-1 with TRBJ2-4; 11 bases fit TRBD2. The DNA end lines up better with TRBJ2-7; the J call may be wrong. Germline CDR1 and CDR2: DFQATT and SNEGSKA (reference sequence). CDR3 size: 15 residues. The chain's CDR3 is CSARDTGTSGYEQYF. The DNA for the CDR3 is TGCAGTGCTAGAGACACCGGGACTAGCGGATACGAGCAGTACTTC.

The genes are TRBV7-6 and TRBJ2-2; D tentatively reads TRBD1 or TRBD2 (5 bases each). Trimming removed 5 bases at V and 2 bases at J, with 27 bases between. This CDR3 spans 20 amino acids. The germline V gene encodes CDR1 SGHVS and CDR2 FNYEAQ. As DNA, the CDR3 is TGTGCCAGCAGCCCTAACCTTCCCGGGTCCCCGGGACCTAACACCGGGGAGCTGTTTTTT. Its translation: CASSPNLPGSPGPNTGELFF. Using reference TRBV7-6 and TRBJ2-2 for the parts outside the CDR3, the full variable domain is GAGVSQSPRYKVTKRGQDVALRCDPISGHVSLYWYRQALGQGPEFLTYFNYEAQQDKSGLPNDRFSAERPEGSISTLTIQRTEQRDSAMYRCASSPNLPGSPGPNTGELFFGEGSRLTVL.

This clonotype was seen a handful of times. The V and J genes are TRBV20-1 and TRBJ2-7, with a possible D match to TRBD2 (5 bases). V lost 6 bases, J lost 7 bases, and 13 bases lay in between. From germline, CDR1 is DFQATT and CDR2 SNEGSKA (reference sequence). The CDR3 is made up of 11 amino acids. CDR3 bases: TGCAGTGCCCGAGGGTTGCTTGAGCAGTACTTC. Protein product: CSARGLLEQYF.

The table lists this clonotype with a few counts. The chain employs TRBV3-1 and TRBJ2-1, with 10 positions matching TRBD2. V dropped 1 base and J dropped 7; count of bases not matched to a gene: 4. Germline values: CDR1 LGHDT, CDR2 YNNKEL (reference sequence). The length of the CDR3 is 15 residues. In DNA form, the CDR3 reads TGTGCCAGCAGCCAAGTAACTAGCGGGATAAATGAGCAGTTCTTC. It specifies CASSQVTSGINEQFF.

The chain is built from TRBV5-1 and TRBJ2-5; 9 positions agree with TRBD1. Germline CDR1 reads SGHRS; CDR2 reads YFSETQ. V gave up 8 bases and J gave up 5 bases; unmatched junction bases: 7. The CDR3 length is 13 residues. As DNA, the CDR3 is TGCGCCAGGCGGACAGGGGCTAGCGAGACCCAGTACTTC. Protein: CARRTGASETQYF.

This clonotype was detected a few times. A much larger clone is a single base away; this may be a read error. V gene TRBV5-1 combines with J gene TRBJ2-1, with 9 bases aligning to TRBD1. V dropped 2 bases and J dropped 9; count of bases not matched to a gene: 6. The germline V gene encodes CDR1 SGHRS and CDR2 YFSETQ. The CDR3 totals 14 residues. CDR3 protein: CASSFPGTGSEQFF. The CDR3 region has the DNA TGCGCCAGCAGCTTCCCCGGGACAGGGAGTGAGCAGTTCTTC.

This clonotype has only a few counts. This rearrangement joins TRBV10-3 to TRBJ2-2, with D possibly being TRBD1 (6 bases). The CDR3 is 16 residues long. V lost 5 bases and J lost 4, with 17 bases in between. The germline V gene has CDR1 ENHRY and CDR2 SYGVKD. Here the CDR3 DNA reads TGTGCCATCAGTCTAACCGTAAAACAGGGCACCGGGGAGCTGTTTTTT. This translates into CAISLTVKQGTGELFF.

This clonotype has a single count. V usage is TRBV20-1 and J usage is TRBJ2-7; 14 nucleotides line up with TRBD2. The closer fit of TRBJ2-5 to the DNA end suggests the J call may be wrong. The CDR3 has 14 amino acids. From germline, CDR1 is DFQATT and CDR2 SNEGSKA (reference sequence). CDR3 in amino acids: CSAIRLAGGETQYF. In DNA, the CDR3 is TGCAGTGCCATTAGACTAGCGGGAGGGGAGACCCAGTACTTC.

The chain has TRBV7-9 and TRBJ1-4, with 9 bases matching TRBD1. CDR3 length: 12 amino acids. Germline V gene sequence: CDR1 SEHNR, CDR2 FQNEAQ (reference sequence). J lost 8 bases, V lost 10 bases, and 5 bases had no gene match. The CDR3 DNA reads TGTGCCATCGGGACAGGGAGCGAAAAACTGTTTTTT. It translates to CAIGTGSEKLFF.

This sequence joins TRBV30 and TRBJ2-1; 8 bases align to TRBD1. CDR1 is GTSNPN and CDR2 is SVGIG in the germline V gene (reference sequence). The CDR3 totals 14 residues. V shed 3 bases and J 6 bases; nucleotides not matched to a gene: 7. This CDR3 reads CAWRRDRSGNEQFF. CDR3 bases: TGTGCCTGGAGAAGGGACAGGTCGGGCAATGAGCAGTTCTTC.

Only a few counts were recorded for this clonotype. CDR3 region: CASSLFTNTGELFF. The CDR3 DNA is TGCGCCAGCAGCCTTTTCACAAACACCGGGGAGCTGTTTTTT. J is TRBJ2-2 and V is TRBV5-1; D gene uncertain. Germline loops: CDR1 SGHRS, CDR2 YFSETQ. Trimming took 4 bases from V and 2 from J, leaving 9 bases between them. The CDR3 contains 14 residues.

This sequence joins TRBV24-1 and TRBJ2-3; D perhaps matches TRBD1 (6 bases). V shed 7 bases and J shed 3 bases, with 13 bases lying between them. The CDR3 loop spans 14 amino acids. The germline gives CDR1 KGHDR, CDR2 SFDVKD. In nucleotides, the CDR3 is TGTGCCACCAGCCCCAGGGGTAGGACAGATACGCAGTATTTT. Its translation: CATSPRGRTDTQYF.

V is TRBV27 and J is TRBJ2-4; the D is unclear. Germline values: CDR1 MNHEY, CDR2 SMNVEV (reference sequence). CDR3 size: 14 residues. The germline V and J ends were trimmed by 5 bases and 0 bases, with 8 bases remaining between them. The CDR3 sequence is CASSRAGAKNIQYF. The CDR3 DNA follows: TGTGCCAGCAGTAGGGCCGGAGCCAAAAACATTCAGTACTTC.

The V and J genes are TRBV20-1 and TRBJ1-2, with 7 positions matching TRBD1. Germline assignment: CDR1 DFQATT and CDR2 SNEGSKA (reference sequence). The CDR3 loop spans 14 amino acids. J was trimmed by 4 bases and V by 1 base; bases with no gene match: 6. The CDR3 DNA reads TGCAGTGCTAGAGTGACGGGACAGTTCTATGGCTACACCTTC. It specifies CSARVTGQFYGYTF.

The CDR3 nucleotides are TGCGCCAGCAGCAGGAGCGGGGTGAACACCGGGGAGCTGTTTTTT. Translating gives CASSRSGVNTGELFF. The chain couples TRBV5-1 to TRBJ2-2; 7 bases align to TRBD2. The CDR3 length is 15 residues. Trimming at V came to 4 bases and at J to 1 base, leaving 4 bases not matched to a gene. Germline lookup yields CDR1 SGHRS and CDR2 YFSETQ.

As concerns this clonotype: Mismatch with germline at one junction end may stem from a read error. The chain has TRBV7-9 and TRBJ1-1; TRBD1 matches 7 bases. Germline CDR1 reads SEHNR; CDR2 reads FQNEAQ (reference sequence). The CDR3 is 14 amino acids. The CDR3 nucleotides read TGCGCCAGCAGCTTAGCACAGGGGTCCACTGAAGCTTTCTTT. It codes for CASSLAQGSTEAFF.

In its sample, this clonotype was seen a few times. The V and J genes are TRBV20-1 and TRBJ2-7; tentatively, D is TRBD1 or TRBD2 (5 bases each). V lost 3 bases, J lost 2 bases, and 8 bases lay in between. This CDR3 is built from 12 residues. Per germline, CDR1 DFQATT and CDR2 SNEGSKA (reference sequence). Here the CDR3 DNA reads TGCAGTGCTAGGAGGGGCCCCTACGAGCAGTACTTC. It yields the protein CSARRGPYEQYF.

The chain links TRBV24-1 to TRBJ1-5; D is unclear. CDR1 and CDR2 from the germline V gene are KGHDR and SFDVKD. V lost 5 bases to trimming and J lost 4 bases, with 5 bases between them. The CDR3 contains 12 residues. CDR3 protein: CATSASNQPQHF. The CDR3 DNA sequence: TGTGCCACCAGTGCATCTAATCAGCCCCAGCATTTT.

V usage is TRBV7-2 and J usage is TRBJ2-3; 13 nucleotides line up with TRBD2. The CDR3 is made up of 22 amino acids. Germline assignment: CDR1 SGHTA and CDR2 FQGNSA. With V trimmed by 0 bases and J by 1 base, 16 bases remained unmatched. The CDR3 DNA is TGTGCCAGCAGCTTAGCTCCTTGGACTAGCGGGAGAGCGAGGCCGGGCACAGATACGCAGTATTTT. This sequence encodes CASSLAPWTSGRARPGTDTQYF.

V and J are TRBV6-1 and TRBJ2-5; 8 nucleotides agree with TRBD2. The CDR3 covers 15 residues. The trim removed 6 bases at V and 5 bases at J, leaving 11 bases unmatched. Germline V CDR1 and CDR2: MNHNS, SASEGT. The CDR3 reads CASRRTSRIGETQYF. CDR3 nucleotides: TGTGCCAGCAGGAGGACTAGCAGGATTGGGGAGACCCAGTACTTC.

The chain carries TRBV24-1 and TRBJ2-1; 8 bases are a match to TRBD2. Germline V gene data show CDR1 as KGHDR and CDR2 as SFDVKD. V lost 5 bases to trimming and J lost 4 bases; unmatched junction nucleotides: 9. The length of the CDR3 is 16 residues. The CDR3 region is CATSALAGTLYNEQFF. The CDR3 DNA follows: TGTGCCACCAGTGCCCTAGCGGGTACACTTTACAATGAGCAGTTCTTC.

The V call is TRBV6-5, the J call TRBJ2-2, with 7 nucleotides matching TRBD2. Germline V gene data show CDR1 as MNHEY and CDR2 as SVGAGI. V lost 1 base to trimming and J lost 3 bases; unmatched junction nucleotides: 2. This CDR3 is 15 amino acids long. CDR3 sequence reads: CASSYFLADTGELFF. The CDR3 nucleotides are TGTGCCAGCAGTTACTTCCTAGCGGACACCGGGGAGCTGTTTTTT.

This rearrangement joins TRBV6-5 to TRBJ1-4; tentative D call: TRBD1 (5 bases). Per the germline V gene, CDR1 is MNHEY and CDR2 is SVGAGI. This CDR3 has 13 residues. Trimming took off 0 bases at V and 10 bases at J, with 9 bases between the two ends. The CDR3 protein is CASSYSSGGKLFF. The DNA for the CDR3 is TGTGCCAGCAGTTACTCGAGTGGGGGAAAACTGTTTTTT.

The chain links TRBV9 to TRBJ1-3, with a tentative D call TRBD1 (5 bases). Germline V lookup: CDR1 SGDLS, CDR2 YYNGEE. The ends were cut back, 3 bases at V and 0 bases at J, with 13 bases in the middle. CDR3 length: 16 residues. The CDR3 nucleotides are TGTGCCAGCAGCGAGGGGCTAGGCGCCTCTGGAAACACCATATATTTT. As protein: CASSEGLGASGNTIYF.

Remarks on this clonotype: A read error is possible here, since a much larger clone lies one base away. The chain joins TRBV9 to TRBJ2-7, with TRBD2 matching 8 bases. CDR3 size: 15 residues. Germline V gives CDR1 SGDLS, CDR2 YYNGEE. The CDR3 loop reads CANSVAVGRAYEQYF. The CDR3 DNA reads as TGTGCCAACAGCGTAGCGGTCGGGAGGGCATACGAGCAGTACTTC.

The rearrangement links TRBV5-1 to TRBJ2-5; possibly TRBD1 for D (6 bases). The end of the DNA aligns better with TRBJ2-7, so the J call may be wrong. This CDR3 has 14 amino acids. Germline CDR1 and CDR2: SGHRS and YFSETQ. This chain's CDR3 is CASRLRQVSYEQYF. The DNA of the CDR3 is TGCGCCAGCAGATTGAGACAGGTTTCCTACGAGCAGTACTTC.

The chain is built from TRBV27 and TRBJ2-1; 14 bases are a match to TRBD2. With V trimmed by 5 bases and J by 9 bases, 9 bases remained unmatched. The germline V gene encodes CDR1 MNHEY and CDR2 SMNVEV (reference sequence). The CDR3 is 16 residues long. The CDR3 region has the DNA TGTGCCAGCAGTCCGGGACTAGCGGGAGTCGTTGGTGAGCAGTTCTTC. This translates into CASSPGLAGVVGEQFF.

This chain uses TRBV27 with TRBJ2-1; no clear D. V lost 3 bases and J 6 bases, leaving 9 bases between the germline ends. This CDR3 is built from 13 residues. CDR1 and CDR2 (germline): MNHEY, SMNVEV (reference sequence). CDR3 DNA sequence: TGTGCCAGCAGTTTGAGTCCCTCCAATGAGCAGTTCTTC. Residues: CASSLSPSNEQFF.